This TCR beta chain was obtained from a study of shared clonotypes between healthy human individuals. Note on this clone: Its specificity is not known. At the DNA level, this CDR3 is encoded by other sequences in the same sample as well.

At deep level, the assay was performed. Using immunoSEQ multiplex PCR, the repertoire was profiled, and TCRdb retains in-frame clones only, with some absent. The sample includes about 680,000 clones, about 90% of them seen just once. The germline gives CDR1 SGDLS, CDR2 YYNGEE. V was pared by 0 bases and J by 9 bases, with 4 bases between. This CDR3 has 11 residues. Only CD45RO-negative cells positively selected for CCR7 counted as naive CD8 cells, so terminally differentiated effector memory CD45RA+ cells were excluded. The study's findings and limits: Few donors restricted represented genetic and exposure-history diversity. Sharing across four donors was highest in naive CD4 (around 5%) and lowest in memory CD8 (about 0.4%).

The rearrangement uses TRBV9 and TRBJ2-1; D is unclear. The source of this sequence is a man aged 25-45 years in good health. The sequencing sample was made of naive CD8+ T cells sorted from blood. CDR3 DNA sequence: TGTGCCAGCAGCGTAGGGGGTGAGCAGTTCTTC. Translated, it gives CASSVGGEQFF.